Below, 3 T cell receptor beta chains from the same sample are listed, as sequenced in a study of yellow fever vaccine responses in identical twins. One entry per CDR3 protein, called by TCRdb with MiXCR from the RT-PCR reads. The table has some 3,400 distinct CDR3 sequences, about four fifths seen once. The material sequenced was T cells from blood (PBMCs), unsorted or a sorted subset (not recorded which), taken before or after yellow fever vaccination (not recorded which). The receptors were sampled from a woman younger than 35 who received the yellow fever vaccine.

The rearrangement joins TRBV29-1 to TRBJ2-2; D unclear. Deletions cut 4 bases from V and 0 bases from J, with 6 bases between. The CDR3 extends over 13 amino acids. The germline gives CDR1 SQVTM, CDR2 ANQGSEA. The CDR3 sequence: CSVGHPNTGELFF. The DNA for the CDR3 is TGCAGCGTTGGTCACCCGAACACCGGGGAGCTGTTTTTT.

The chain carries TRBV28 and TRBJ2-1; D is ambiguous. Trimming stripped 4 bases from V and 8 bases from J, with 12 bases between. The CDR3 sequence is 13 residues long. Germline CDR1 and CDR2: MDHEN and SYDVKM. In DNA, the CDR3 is TGTGCCAGCAGTTGGAGTCGGGTATATGAGCAGTTCTTC. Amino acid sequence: CASSWSRVYEQFF.

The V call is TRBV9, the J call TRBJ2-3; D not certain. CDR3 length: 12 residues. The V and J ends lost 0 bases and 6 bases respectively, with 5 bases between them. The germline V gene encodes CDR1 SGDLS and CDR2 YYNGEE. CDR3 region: CASSVDGDTQYF. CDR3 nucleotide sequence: TGTGCCAGCAGCGTAGACGGGGATACGCAGTATTTT.